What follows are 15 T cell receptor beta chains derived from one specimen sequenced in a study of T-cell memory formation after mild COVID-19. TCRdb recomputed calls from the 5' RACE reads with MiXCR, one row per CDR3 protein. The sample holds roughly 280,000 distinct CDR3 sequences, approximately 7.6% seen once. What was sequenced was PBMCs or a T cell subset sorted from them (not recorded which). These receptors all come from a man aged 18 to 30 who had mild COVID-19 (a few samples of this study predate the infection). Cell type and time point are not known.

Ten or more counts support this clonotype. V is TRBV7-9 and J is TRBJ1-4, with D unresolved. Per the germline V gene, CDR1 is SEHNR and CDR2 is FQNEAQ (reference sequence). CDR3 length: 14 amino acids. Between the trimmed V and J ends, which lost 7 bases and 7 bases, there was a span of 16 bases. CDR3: CASTAPSFGEKLFF. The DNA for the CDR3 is TGTGCCAGCACCGCTCCGAGTTTCGGTGAAAAACTGTTTTTT.

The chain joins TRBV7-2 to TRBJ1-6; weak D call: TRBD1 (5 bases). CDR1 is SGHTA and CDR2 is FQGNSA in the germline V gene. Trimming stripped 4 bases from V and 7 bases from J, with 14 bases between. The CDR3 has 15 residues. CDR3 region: CASSSGGLGNSPLHF. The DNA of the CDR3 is TGTGCCAGCAGCTCTGGGGGACTGGGAAATTCACCCCTCCACTTT.

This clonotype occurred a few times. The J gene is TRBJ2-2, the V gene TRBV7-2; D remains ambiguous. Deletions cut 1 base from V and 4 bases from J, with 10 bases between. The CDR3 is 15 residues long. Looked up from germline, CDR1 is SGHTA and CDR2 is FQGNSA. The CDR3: CASSLGVGFTGELFF. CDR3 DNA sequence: TGTGCCAGCAGCTTAGGTGTCGGCTTCACCGGGGAGCTGTTTTTT.

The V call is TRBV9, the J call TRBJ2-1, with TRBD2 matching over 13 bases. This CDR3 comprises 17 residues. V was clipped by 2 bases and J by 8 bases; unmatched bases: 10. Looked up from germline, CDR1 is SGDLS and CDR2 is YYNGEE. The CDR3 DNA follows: TGTGCCAGCAGCGTTCGCTCAACTAGCGGGGGGGCTGATGAGCAGTTCTTC. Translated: CASSVRSTSGGADEQFF.

This CDR3 reads CSASSSGGADTGELFF. The CDR3 DNA is TGCAGTGCTAGTTCTAGCGGGGGGGCGGACACCGGGGAGCTGTTTTTT. The rearrangement uses TRBV20-1 and TRBJ2-2, with 12 bases that match TRBD2. The germline gives CDR1 DFQATT, CDR2 SNEGSKA (reference sequence). This CDR3 has 16 amino acids. The V gene end was trimmed by 3 bases and the J gene end by 3 bases; junction bases not matched to a gene: 5.

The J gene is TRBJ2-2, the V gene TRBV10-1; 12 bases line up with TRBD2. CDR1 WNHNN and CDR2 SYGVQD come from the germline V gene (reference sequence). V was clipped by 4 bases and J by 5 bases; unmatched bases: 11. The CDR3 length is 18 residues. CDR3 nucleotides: TGCGCCAGCAGTGTCGGTCTAGCGGGGGGGCAGTGGACCGGGGAGCTGTTTTTT. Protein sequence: CASSVGLAGGQWTGELFF.

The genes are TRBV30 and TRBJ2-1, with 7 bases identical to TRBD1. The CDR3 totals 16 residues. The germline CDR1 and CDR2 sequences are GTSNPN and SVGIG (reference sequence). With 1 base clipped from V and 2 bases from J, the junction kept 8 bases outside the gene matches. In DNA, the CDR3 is TGTGCCTGGAGTGCCGACAGGGTCATTACCTACAATGAGCAGTTCTTC. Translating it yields CAWSADRVITYNEQFF.

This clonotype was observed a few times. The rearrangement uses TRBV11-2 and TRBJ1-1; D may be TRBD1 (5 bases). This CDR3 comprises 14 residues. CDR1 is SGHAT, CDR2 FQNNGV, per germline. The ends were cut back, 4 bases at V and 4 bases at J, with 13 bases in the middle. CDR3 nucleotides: TGTGCCAGCAGCTCCTCACGCGGGGGCACTGAAGCTTTCTTT. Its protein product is CASSSSRGGTEAFF.

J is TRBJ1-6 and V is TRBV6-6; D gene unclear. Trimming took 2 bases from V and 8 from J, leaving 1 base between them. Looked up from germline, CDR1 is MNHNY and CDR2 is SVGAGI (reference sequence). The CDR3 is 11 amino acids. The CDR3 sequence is CASSYHSPLHF. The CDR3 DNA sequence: TGTGCCAGCAGTTACCATTCACCCCTCCACTTT.

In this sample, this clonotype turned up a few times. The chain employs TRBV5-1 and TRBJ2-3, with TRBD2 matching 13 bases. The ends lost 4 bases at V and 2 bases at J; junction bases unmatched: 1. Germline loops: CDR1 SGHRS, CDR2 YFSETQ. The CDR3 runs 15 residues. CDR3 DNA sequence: TGCGCCAGCAGCGGGACTAGCGGGACCACAGATACGCAGTATTTT. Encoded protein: CASSGTSGTTDTQYF.

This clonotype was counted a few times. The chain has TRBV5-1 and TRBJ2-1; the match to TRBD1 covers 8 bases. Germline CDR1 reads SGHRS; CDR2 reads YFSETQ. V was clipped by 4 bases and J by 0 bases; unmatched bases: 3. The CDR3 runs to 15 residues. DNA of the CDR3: TGCGCCAGCAGCATCGGACAGGGCTCCTACAATGAGCAGTTCTTC. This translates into CASSIGQGSYNEQFF.

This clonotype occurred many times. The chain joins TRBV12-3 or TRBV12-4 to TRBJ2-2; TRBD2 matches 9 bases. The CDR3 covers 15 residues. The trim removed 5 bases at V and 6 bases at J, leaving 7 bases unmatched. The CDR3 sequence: CASSPAGLAAGELFF. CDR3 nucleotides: TGTGCCAGCAGTCCTGCGGGACTAGCTGCCGGGGAGCTGTTTTTT.

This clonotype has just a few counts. The CDR3 DNA reads as TGTGCCACCAGTGACTCAGGGGAGGGAGCTTTCTTT. The encoded protein is CATSDSGEGAFF. The V call is TRBV15, the J call TRBJ1-1, with a weak D call TRBD1 (6 bases). The CDR3 is 12 residues long. Germline loops: CDR1 LNHNV, CDR2 YYDKDF (reference sequence). V shed 6 bases and J shed 10 bases, with 15 bases lying between them. Full variable domain (rest looked up from reference TRBV15 and TRBJ1-1): DAMVIQNPRYQVTQFGKPVTLSCSQTLNHNVMYWYQQKSSQAPKLLFHYYDKDFNNEADTPDNFQSRRPNTSFCFLDIRSPGLGDTAMYLCATSDSGEGAFFGQGTRLTVV.

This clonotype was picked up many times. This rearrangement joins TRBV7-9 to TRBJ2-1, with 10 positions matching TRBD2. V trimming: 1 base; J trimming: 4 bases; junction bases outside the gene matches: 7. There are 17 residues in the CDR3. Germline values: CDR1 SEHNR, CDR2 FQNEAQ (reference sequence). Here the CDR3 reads CASSLGVSSGGYNEQFF. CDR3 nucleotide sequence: TGTGCCAGCAGCTTAGGAGTTTCTAGCGGGGGATACAATGAGCAGTTCTTC.

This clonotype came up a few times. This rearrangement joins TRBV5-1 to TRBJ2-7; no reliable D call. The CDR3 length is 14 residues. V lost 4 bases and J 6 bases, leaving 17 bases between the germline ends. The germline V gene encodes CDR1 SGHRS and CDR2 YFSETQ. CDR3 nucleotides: TGCGCCAGCAGCGTTGACCCTGGTTGGGGCGAGCAGTACGTC. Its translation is CASSVDPGWGEQYV.